This TCR beta chain came from a study of cytomegalovirus exposure and HLA in healthy donors. The study's findings and limits: The study assumed roughly uniform donor sequencing depth for presence/absence analyses.

As to this clone: Its antigen is not identified.

PCR involved 60 Vbeta and 13 Jbeta primers. Data came from immunoSEQ multiplex PCR; TCRdb stores just in-frame clones and leaves some out. This table has about 130,000 clones, about four fifths appearing once. With 5 bases clipped from V and 1 base from J, the junction kept 4 bases outside the gene matches. CDR3 length: 13 residues. Germline-derived CDR1 and CDR2 are SQVTM and ANQGSEA. The sequenced sample consisted of PBMCs. J is TRBJ1-1 and V is TRBV29-1; TRBD1 agrees at 7 bases. The TCR comes from a young man in good health and CMV-seronegative. The CDR3 spells CSVRDRANTEAFF. The CDR3, as DNA: TGCAGCGTTCGAGACAGGGCGAACACTGAAGCTTTCTTT. Variable domain in full (rest from reference TRBV29-1 and TRBJ1-1): SAVISQKPSRDICQRGTSLTIQCQVDSQVTMMFWYRQQPGQSLTLIATANQGSEATYESGFVIDKFPISRPNLTFSTLTVSNMSPEDSSIYLCSVRDRANTEAFFGQGTRLTVV.